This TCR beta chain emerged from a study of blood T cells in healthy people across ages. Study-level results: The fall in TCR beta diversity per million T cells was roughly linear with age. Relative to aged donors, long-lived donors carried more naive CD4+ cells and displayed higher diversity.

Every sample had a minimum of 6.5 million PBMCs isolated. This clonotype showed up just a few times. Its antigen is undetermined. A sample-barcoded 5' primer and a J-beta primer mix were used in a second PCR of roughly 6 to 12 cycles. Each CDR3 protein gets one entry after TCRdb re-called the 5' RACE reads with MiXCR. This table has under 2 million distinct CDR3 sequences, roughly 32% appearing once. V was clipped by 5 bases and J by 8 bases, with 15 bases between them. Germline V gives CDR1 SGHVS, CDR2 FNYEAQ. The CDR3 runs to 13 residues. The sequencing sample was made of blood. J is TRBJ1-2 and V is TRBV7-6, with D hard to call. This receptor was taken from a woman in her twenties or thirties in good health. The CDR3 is CASSADGDQGYTF. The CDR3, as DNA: TGTGCCAGCAGCGCGGACGGCGATCAAGGCTACACCTTC.